This T cell receptor beta chain was observed in a study of regulatory T cells. CD4+ T cells were divided by sorting: CD25-high CD127-low Tregs, CD25-low CD127-high conventional cells. Germline values: CDR1 KGHSH, CDR2 LQKENI. Trimming took 4 bases from V and 2 from J, leaving 9 bases between them. The CDR3 contains 13 residues. For this clone: Antigen unknown.

Primers: 52 TRBV forward and 13 TRBJ reverse. TCRdb keeps only in-frame clones here, not all; method: immunoSEQ multiplex PCR. Of almost 30,000 clones in the sample, around 92% are singletons; the top ten hold around 1.5%. General study findings and limits: In patients, unique TRB V-J pairs were restricted and V/J usage skewed, especially in Tregs. In CD3G-deficient patients, conventional CD4+ T cells were enriched for hydrophobic CDR3 residues at positions 6 and 7.

The TCR sequence derives from a person aged 18 to 30 with CD3G deficiency. This chain connects TRBV18 to TRBJ2-7, with a tentative D call TRBD2 (7 bases). Source material: conventional CD4+ T cells sorted from blood. The CDR3 spells CASSQGGAYEQYF. DNA for the CDR3: TGTGCCAGCTCACAAGGGGGGGCCTACGAGCAGTACTTC.